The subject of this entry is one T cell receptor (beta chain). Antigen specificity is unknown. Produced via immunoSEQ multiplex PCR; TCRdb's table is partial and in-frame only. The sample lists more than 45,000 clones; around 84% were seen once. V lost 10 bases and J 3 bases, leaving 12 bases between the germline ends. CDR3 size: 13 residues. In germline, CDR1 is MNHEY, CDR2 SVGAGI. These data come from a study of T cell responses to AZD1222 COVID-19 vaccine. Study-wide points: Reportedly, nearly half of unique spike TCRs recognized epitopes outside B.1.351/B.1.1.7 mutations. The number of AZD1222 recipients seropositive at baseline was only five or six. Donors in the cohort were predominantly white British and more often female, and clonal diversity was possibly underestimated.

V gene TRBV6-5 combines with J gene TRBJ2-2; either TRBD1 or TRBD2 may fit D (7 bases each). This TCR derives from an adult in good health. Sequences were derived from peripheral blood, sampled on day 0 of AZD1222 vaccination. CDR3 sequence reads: CAIRGGYTGELFF. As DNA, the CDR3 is TGTGCCATCAGGGGGGGATACACCGGGGAGCTGTTTTTT.